This T cell receptor beta chain was documented in a study of T cell repertoires in cytomegalovirus infection. In the study overall: Public signatures in TCR beta pointed to CMV infection and matching HLA type. Findings of the study overall: Dominating the ex vivo response were TCR beta clonotypes that were CMV-specific and HLA-C-restricted. CMV carriers with the relevant HLA were identified by cumulative public TCR beta family frequency.

Germline CDR1 and CDR2: SEHNR and FQNEAQ (reference sequence). The CDR3 runs 17 residues. V lost 2 bases and J lost 2, with 16 bases in between. TCRdb called the reads again in MiXCR, with one record for every CDR3 protein. The table lists approximately 770,000 distinct CDR3 sequences, around 29% of them singletons, with about an eighth in the top ten. Turning to this clonotype: The antigen remains unidentified.

The genes are TRBV7-9 and TRBJ1-5; a possible D gene is TRBD1 (5 bases). The receptor's source is a human donor in good health (CMV status not recorded). Some clones in this sample may be carry-over from other donors' samples. Sequences were derived from cultured CD8+ T cells from PBMCs, sampled from culture after CMV antigen stimulation. DNA for the CDR3: TGTGCCAGCAGCTTACGTTCAGGGTATCAGGGCAATCAGCCCCAGCATTTT. This gives the protein CASSLRSGYQGNQPQHF.